Below are 25 T cell receptor beta chains sequenced from a single sample in a study of T cell repertoires in aging, cancer and after chemotherapy. The template was genomic DNA from peripheral blood, not RNA. A mixed TRB-A/B primer pool amplified rearranged TRB by multiplex touch-down PCR. From the multiplex PCR reads, TCRdb called clonotypes with MiXCR, one entry per CDR3 protein. The table has roughly 2,300 distinct CDR3 sequences, 25% seen once; the top ten hold 10% to 11%. The sequenced material came from blood. All receptors derive from a human donor with a solid tumor.

V gene TRBV6-2 or TRBV6-3 combines with J gene TRBJ2-2; TRBD2 matches at 10 bases. V was pared by 4 bases and J by 6 bases, with 2 bases of the junction left unmatched. The length of the CDR3 is 14 residues. Germline V CDR1 and CDR2: MNHEY, SVGEGT. Written as DNA, the CDR3 is TGTGCCAGCAGTTCAAGCGGGAGGGCCGGGGAGCTGTTTTTT. As protein: CASSSSGRAGELFF.

This clonotype was seen a few times. The chain combines TRBV20-1 with TRBJ1-6, with 8 bases fitting TRBD1. CDR1 is DFQATT and CDR2 is SNEGSKA in the germline V gene (reference sequence). J lost 8 bases, V lost 0 bases, and 3 bases had no gene match. The CDR3 contains 14 residues. The CDR3: CSAREQGVDSPLHF. The CDR3 region has the DNA TGCAGTGCTAGAGAACAGGGGGTAGATTCACCCCTCCACTTT.

The rearrangement uses TRBV14 and TRBJ2-3; D is unclear. V gave up 0 bases and J gave up 8 bases, with 6 bases separating them. Germline assignment: CDR1 SGHDN and CDR2 FVKESK. This CDR3 has 12 residues. Written as DNA, the CDR3 is TGTGCCAGCAGCCAAGACAGAATTACGCAGTATTTT. It specifies CASSQDRITQYF.

This clonotype is deemed medium-sized (0.01 to 0.1%). V and J are TRBV18 and TRBJ1-2; unclear D gene. Germline values: CDR1 KGHSH, CDR2 LQKENI. V was clipped by 5 bases and J by 4 bases, with 11 bases between them. The CDR3 totals 13 residues. The CDR3, as DNA: TGTGCCAGCTCATCGGACGGAAGCTATGGCTACACCTTC. It yields the protein CASSSDGSYGYTF. Full variable domain (missing parts from reference TRBV18 and TRBJ1-2): NAGVMQNPRHLVRRRGQEARLRCSPMKGHSHVYWYRQLPEEGLKFMVYLQKENIIDESGMPKERFSAEFPKEGPSILRIQQVVRGDSAAYFCASSSDGSYGYTFGSGTRLTVV.

There are a few counts of this clonotype. J is TRBJ1-5 and V is TRBV7-9; 7 bases agree with TRBD1. After removal of 4 bases from V and 5 bases from J, the junction contained 8 bases not matched to a gene. The CDR3 spans 15 residues. Looked up from germline, CDR1 is SEHNR and CDR2 is FQNEAQ (reference sequence). In DNA form, the CDR3 reads TGTGCCAGCAGCTATAATCAGGGGGGCCATCAGCCCCAGCATTTT. Translated, it gives CASSYNQGGHQPQHF.

The sample holds a few counts of this clonotype. The V and J genes are TRBV6-6 and TRBJ2-7, with D maybe TRBD2 (6 bases). The CDR3 runs 15 residues. Germline-derived CDR1 and CDR2 are MNHNY and SVGAGI (reference sequence). Between the trimmed V and J ends, which lost 5 bases and 3 bases, there was a span of 17 bases. CDR3 in amino acids: CASSNQRVLDYEQYF. The CDR3 coding sequence is TGTGCCAGCAGTAATCAGCGGGTCCTGGACTACGAGCAGTACTTC.

The V call is TRBV10-3, the J call TRBJ2-1; 7 bases map to TRBD2. From germline, CDR1 is ENHRY and CDR2 SYGVKD. The CDR3 runs to 15 residues. V shed 4 bases, J shed 2 bases, and the junction held 5 bases outside the gene matches. The CDR3 sequence is CAISASSGPYNEQFF. The CDR3, as DNA: TGTGCCATCAGTGCTTCTAGCGGCCCCTACAATGAGCAGTTCTTC.

This clonotype was seen a handful of times. CDR3 in amino acids: CASSPGANTEAFF. CDR3 coding DNA: TGTGCCAGCTCCCCTGGGGCGAACACTGAAGCTTTCTTT. The chain links TRBV5-5 to TRBJ1-1; D perhaps matches TRBD1 (5 bases). Trimming removed 7 bases from V and 1 base from J, with 11 bases in between. This CDR3 has 13 amino acids. CDR1 and CDR2 (germline): SGHKS, YYEKEE (reference sequence).

This clonotype is a singleton in its sample. V and J are TRBV5-1 and TRBJ2-5; TRBD2 is a possible D gene (5 bases). The V gene lost 0 bases and the J gene lost 1 base, with 10 bases spanning the gap. Looked up from germline, CDR1 is SGHRS and CDR2 is YFSETQ. CDR3 length equals 15 residues. CDR3 nucleotides: TGCGCCAGCAGCTTGGGTCGGGGTTCCCAAGAGACCCAGTACTTC. As protein: CASSLGRGSQETQYF.

V and J are TRBV5-1 and TRBJ2-7; perhaps TRBD2 as D (5 bases). The CDR3 runs 15 residues. Per the germline V gene, CDR1 is SGHRS and CDR2 is YFSETQ. V was trimmed by 2 bases and J by 4 bases, leaving 16 bases between them. CDR3 sequence reads: CASSFMDPRRYEQYF. The CDR3 DNA is TGCGCCAGCAGCTTCATGGACCCCCGGAGGTACGAGCAGTACTTC.

This chain joins TRBV28 and TRBJ1-2; maybe TRBD1 (5 bases). Trimming left V 5 bases short and J 5 bases short, with 24 bases between. This CDR3 is built from 17 residues. CDR1 is MDHEN, CDR2 SYDVKM, per germline. The CDR3 loop reads CASSTAGTDTGGYGYTF. The CDR3 region has the DNA TGTGCCAGCAGTACAGCCGGGACCGATACCGGCGGGTATGGCTACACCTTC.

By share, this clonotype ranks as medium-sized. This chain uses TRBV19 with TRBJ2-7; 10 positions agree with TRBD1. The CDR3 has 16 amino acids. J was trimmed by 4 bases and V by 1 base; bases with no gene match: 7. The germline V gene encodes CDR1 LNHDA and CDR2 SQIVND (reference sequence). CDR3: CASSIGAGQGMYEQYF. The CDR3 DNA reads TGTGCCAGTAGTATAGGAGCGGGACAGGGGATGTACGAGCAGTACTTC.

CDR3 nucleotides: TGCGCCAGCAGCTTGGCCTCGGCGGGGACCACTGAAGCTTTCTTT. It yields the protein CASSLASAGTTEAFF. This chain connects TRBV5-1 to TRBJ1-1; weak D call: TRBD1 (5 bases). V lost 0 bases to trimming and J lost 4 bases, with 13 bases between them. This CDR3 region has 15 residues. Germline-derived CDR1 and CDR2 are SGHRS and YFSETQ.

This clonotype has just a few counts. Compared with germline, one end of the junction differs, possibly owing to a read error. This rearrangement joins TRBV10-2 to TRBJ2-1; 9 nucleotides line up with TRBD1. Germline loops: CDR1 WSHSY, CDR2 SAAADI. CDR3 length equals 13 residues. The CDR3 DNA follows: TGCGCCAGCAGAATCCCGGGACAGGGTACGGGGATCTTC. It is translated as CASRIPGQGTGIF.

In this sample, this clonotype turned up a few times. V gene TRBV5-4 combines with J gene TRBJ2-2; D possibly corresponds to TRBD1 (6 bases). The germline CDR1 and CDR2 sequences are SGHNT and YYREEE (reference sequence). The CDR3 is made up of 15 amino acids. Trimming removed 4 bases from V and 1 base from J, with 11 bases in between. The CDR3 here is CASSLGHQNTGELFF. The CDR3 DNA follows: TGTGCCAGCAGCCTGGGACACCAGAACACCGGGGAGCTGTTTTTT.

The chain links TRBV29-1 to TRBJ1-4; tentative D call: TRBD1 (5 bases). The CDR3 loop spans 15 amino acids. Looked up from germline, CDR1 is SQVTM and CDR2 is ANQGSEA. Trimming stripped 4 bases from V and 4 bases from J, with 16 bases between. CDR3 DNA sequence: TGCAGCGTTGGAGAGTCCGGCAGGGTTAATGAAAAACTGTTTTTT. Translation: CSVGESGRVNEKLFF.

The rearrangement uses TRBV7-3 and TRBJ2-1; the D gene is possibly TRBD2 (5 bases). V was shortened by 0 bases and J by 4 bases, with 10 bases between the two germline ends. The length of the CDR3 is 15 residues. In germline, CDR1 is SGHTA, CDR2 FQGTGA. Here the CDR3 DNA reads TGTGCCAGCAGCTTAACGCGCGGAGGATACAATGAGCAGTTCTTC. Its translation: CASSLTRGGYNEQFF. Full variable domain (missing parts from reference TRBV7-3 and TRBJ2-1): GAGVSQTPSNKVTEKGKYVELRCDPISGHTALYWYRQSLGQGPEFLIYFQGTGAADDSGLPNDRFFAVRPEGSVSTLKIQRTERGDSAVYLCASSLTRGGYNEQFFGPGTRLTVL.

There are a few counts of this clonotype. The chain is built from TRBV5-4 and TRBJ2-7; the match to TRBD2 covers 11 bases. Germline V gene data show CDR1 as SGHNT and CDR2 as YYREEE (reference sequence). V shed 3 bases and J 4 bases; nucleotides not matched to a gene: 9. There are 16 residues in the CDR3. The CDR3 loop reads CASSSGTSGIRYEQYF. The CDR3 DNA sequence: TGTGCCAGCAGCTCCGGGACTAGCGGAATTCGGTACGAGCAGTACTTC.

The gene calls are TRBV19 and TRBJ1-4; tentatively, D is TRBD1 (5 bases). CDR3 size: 14 residues. CDR1 is LNHDA, CDR2 SQIVND, per germline (reference sequence). V lost 3 bases, J lost 9 bases, and 14 bases lay in between. CDR3 nucleotide sequence: TGTGCCAGTAGTATTGGGGGTGATCCCAAAAAACTGTTTTTT. Its protein product is CASSIGGDPKKLFF.

This clonotype was seen a few times. The V call is TRBV5-4, the J call TRBJ1-3; no clear D. Germline CDR1 reads SGHNT; CDR2 reads YYREEE (reference sequence). The CDR3 sequence is 15 residues long. V lost 1 base, J lost 0 bases, and 8 bases lay in between. CDR3 coding DNA: TGTGCCAGCAGCTTGAAACGAAACTCTGGAAACACCATATATTTT. This gives the protein CASSLKRNSGNTIYF.

The rearrangement links TRBV20-1 to TRBJ2-4, with 14 nucleotides matching TRBD2. From germline, CDR1 is DFQATT and CDR2 SNEGSKA (reference sequence). The CDR3 spans 16 residues. V lost 6 bases to trimming and J lost 13 bases; unmatched junction nucleotides: 17. As DNA, the CDR3 is TGCAGTGCCGGGACTAGCGGGAGTTGGTCCTACAATGAGCAGTACTTC. This encodes CSAGTSGSWSYNEQYF.

This rearrangement joins TRBV19 to TRBJ2-2; D is perhaps TRBD1 (6 bases). The V gene lost 7 bases and the J gene lost 4 bases, with 13 bases spanning the gap. CDR1 and CDR2 (germline): LNHDA, SQIVND (reference sequence). CDR3 size: 14 residues. CDR3 sequence: CASKSQGSTGELFF. The CDR3 coding sequence is TGTGCCAGTAAGTCCCAGGGGAGCACCGGGGAGCTGTTTTTT.

In its sample, this clonotype was seen a few times. The CDR3 loop is CSARDRRGTYVANTEAFF. The CDR3 coding sequence is TGCAGTGCTAGAGATCGAAGGGGGACGTATGTTGCGAACACTGAAGCTTTCTTT. The genes are TRBV20-1 and TRBJ1-1, with D possibly matching TRBD1 (6 bases). Germline V gene sequence: CDR1 DFQATT, CDR2 SNEGSKA (reference sequence). This CDR3 is 18 amino acids long. V was cut by 0 bases and J by 1 base, with 21 bases left in between.

In DNA, the CDR3 is TGTGCCAGCAGCTTTCGTCCGACGAACTATGGCTACACCTTC. Protein product: CASSFRPTNYGYTF. The rearrangement links TRBV7-9 to TRBJ1-2, with D hard to call. The CDR3 has 14 residues. The V end lost 3 bases, the J end lost 2 bases, and 10 bases lay between the germline ends. Germline CDR1 reads SEHNR; CDR2 reads FQNEAQ (reference sequence).

This clonotype was seen only a few times. V usage is TRBV28 and J usage is TRBJ1-5, with D perhaps matching TRBD1 (5 bases). V was cut by 4 bases and J by 5 bases, with 21 bases left in between. The CDR3 totals 17 residues. From germline, CDR1 is MDHEN and CDR2 SYDVKM. CDR3 coding DNA: TGTGCCAGCAGTTATCCGTCGGGGCCGGGGTTACATCAGCCCCAGCATTTT. Translated: CASSYPSGPGLHQPQHF.